The present TCR beta chain was sequenced within a study of cytomegalovirus exposure and HLA in healthy donors. Study-level results: In a later analysis, an Asian-associated ancestry cluster reportedly showed fewer N-insertions than the roughly 700-donor mean. The classifier reportedly diagnosed cytomegalovirus status with high specificity and sensitivity.

Turning to this clone: As yet, its antigen is unknown. An end of the junction does not agree with germline; a read error may underlie this. The identical CDR3 is also encoded by other nucleotide sequences in the sample.

The germline V gene has CDR1 SGHRS and CDR2 YFSETQ. The CDR3 loop spans 20 amino acids. Primers for the PCR totalled 60 Vbeta and 13 Jbeta. Clones were read by immunoSEQ multiplex PCR, and TCRdb kept only the in-frame ones, dropping some. The profile shows about 130,000 clones, roughly 80% of them singletons. The sequence came from a girl aged 2 to 10 in good health and CMV-seronegative. The chain carries TRBV5-1 and TRBJ2-1; 13 bases agree with TRBD2. Specimen: PBMCs. CDR3: CASSLSPGTSGVSSYNEQFF. DNA of the CDR3: TGCGCCAGCAGCTTGTCCCCGGGGACTAGCGGGGTCAGCTCCTACAACGAGCAGTTCTTC.